The 27 T cell receptor beta chains given below trace back to one sample, sequenced in a study of Ad26.COV2.S vaccination and SARS-CoV-2 variants (dated by TCRdb to the early 2020s). Interpreted using the paper, the treatment or condition label stands for: over 15 received Ad26.COV2.S at low or high dose, single or two shots; 5 received placebo; per-sample allocation not given. For vaccine and placebo recipients, the sequenced repertoires came from samples collected on day 63 after the first injection. Library preparation employed the immunoSEQ multiplex PCR assay. The table comes from immuneACCESS by way of TCRdb, which keeps in-frame sequences with V and J called. Part of the clones is missing from these tables; in studies checked, under half for an unresolved V gene and the rest for unknown reasons. The sample table contains hundreds of thousands of clones; only one count was recorded for 70% to 90% of them. Roughly 1.5% of the sample comes from the top ten.

Sequenced material: peripheral blood, taken in a trial of Ad26.COV2.S vaccine versus placebo. The receptors originated from a person aged 18-65 years who received the Ad26.COV2.S COVID-19 vaccine or a placebo.

The V and J genes are TRBV19 and TRBJ1-5, with 9 bases that match TRBD1. The V segment lost 5 bases and the J segment 6 bases; nucleotides outside the gene matches: 5. There are 14 residues in the CDR3. Looked up from germline, CDR1 is LNHDA and CDR2 is SQIVND (reference sequence). CDR3 residues: CASSLTGGGQPQHF. The CDR3 nucleotides are TGTGCCAGTAGTCTCACAGGGGGCGGTCAGCCCCAGCATTTT.

The chain carries TRBV6-2 or TRBV6-3 and TRBJ2-3; 10 nucleotides match TRBD2. The CDR3 loop spans 16 amino acids. CDR1 MNHEY and CDR2 SVGEGT come from the germline V gene. V lost 6 bases, J lost 1 base, and 7 bases stayed unmatched. The CDR3: CASSIQGTSGTDTQYF. In nucleotides, the CDR3 is TGTGCCAGCAGCATTCAGGGGACTAGCGGCACAGATACGCAGTATTTT.

The V call is TRBV5-4, the J call TRBJ2-1, with D perhaps being TRBD1 or TRBD2 (5 bases each). The germline V and J ends were trimmed by 3 bases and 6 bases, with 13 bases remaining between them. CDR1 SGHNT and CDR2 YYREEE come from the germline V gene (reference sequence). The CDR3 contains 14 residues. CDR3 protein: CASSWGHSANEQFF. In DNA form, the CDR3 reads TGTGCCAGCAGCTGGGGCCATAGCGCCAATGAGCAGTTCTTC. Based on the CDR3 plus reference TRBV5-4 and TRBJ2-1, the full variable domain is ETGVTQSPTHLIKTRGQQVTLRCSSQSGHNTVSWYQQALGQGPQFIFQYYREEENGRGNFPPRFSGLQFPNYSSELNVNALELDDSALYLCASSWGHSANEQFFGPGTRLTVL.

V gene TRBV6-5 combines with J gene TRBJ1-1; TRBD1 might be the D (5 bases). With 6 bases removed from V and 4 bases from J, the gap between germline ends came to 12 bases. CDR1 MNHEY and CDR2 SVGAGI come from the germline V gene. The CDR3 runs to 13 residues. CDR3 nucleotides: TGTGCCAGCAGGACTTCGGGGGTCACTGAAGCTTTCTTT. As protein: CASRTSGVTEAFF.

This clone was detected only once. The chain is built from TRBV5-8 and TRBJ1-4, with D perhaps TRBD1 (5 bases). Germline V gives CDR1 SGHTS, CDR2 YDEGEE. The V end lost 4 bases, the J end lost 10 bases, and 23 bases lay between the germline ends. This CDR3 has 16 residues. This CDR3 is CASSLTPGTAPGKLFF. CDR3 sequence (DNA): TGTGCCAGCAGCCTCACCCCCGGGACTGCGCCTGGAAAACTGTTTTTT.

This chain joins TRBV25-1 and TRBJ2-3; D is uncertain. Per the germline V gene, CDR1 is MGHDK and CDR2 is SYGVNS. V gave up 4 bases and J gave up 1 base, with 6 bases separating them. The CDR3 has 13 amino acids. As DNA, the CDR3 is TGTGCCAGCAGTGCCCGGGGCACAGATACGCAGTATTTT. It codes for CASSARGTDTQYF.

Note on this clone: Mismatch with germline at one junction end may stem from a read error. The same CDR3 is also encoded by other DNA sequences in this sample. V and J are TRBV10-3 and TRBJ1-2; D is possibly TRBD1 (5 bases). Germline values: CDR1 ENHRY, CDR2 SYGVKD. The CDR3 consists of 13 residues. The CDR3 DNA sequence: TGTGCCATCAGTGAGGGGGGGAACTATGGCTACACCTTT. Encoded protein: CAISEGGNYGYTF.

This chain links TRBV7-9 with TRBJ2-7; D gene ambiguous. CDR3 length equals 13 residues. The V and J ends lost 3 bases and 5 bases respectively, with 11 bases between them. Germline CDR1 SEHNR, CDR2 FQNEAQ (reference sequence). CDR3 sequence reads: CASSLYSLNEQYF. DNA of the CDR3: TGTGCCAGCAGCTTGTACTCGCTGAACGAGCAGTACTTC. The whole variable domain, remainder taken from reference TRBV7-9 and TRBJ2-7, is DTGVSQNPRHKITKRGQNVTFRCDPISEHNRLYWYRQTLGQGPEFLTYFQNEAQLEKSRLLSDRFSAERPKGSFSTLEIQRTEQGDSAMYLCASSLYSLNEQYFGPGTRLTVT.

This chain connects TRBV5-5 to TRBJ1-1, with D unclear. The CDR3 extends over 13 amino acids. Germline V gene data show CDR1 as SGHKS and CDR2 as YYEKEE (reference sequence). V lost 2 bases, J lost 1 base, and 6 bases lay in between. The CDR3 spells CASSFQANTEAFF. CDR3 coding DNA: TGTGCCAGCAGCTTTCAGGCGAACACTGAAGCTTTCTTT.

The chain employs TRBV27 and TRBJ2-3; D is unclear. The V gene's germline CDR1 is MNHEY and CDR2 SMNVEV (reference sequence). The germline V and J ends were trimmed by 6 bases and 2 bases, with 6 bases remaining between them. The CDR3 has 12 residues. The CDR3 region has the DNA TGTGCCAGCAGGTCCCCCACAGATACGCAGTATTTT. Its protein product is CASRSPTDTQYF.

This sequence joins TRBV15 and TRBJ1-4; D is uncertain. The V end lost 3 bases, the J end lost 4 bases, and 15 bases lay between the germline ends. Germline V gene data show CDR1 as LNHNV and CDR2 as YYDKDF (reference sequence). CDR3 length: 16 amino acids. CDR3 coding DNA: TGTGCCACCAGCAGGCCCTCGAGGGTAGATAATGAAAAACTGTTTTTT. It codes for CATSRPSRVDNEKLFF.

The chain is built from TRBV3-1 (or the pseudogene TRBV3-2) and TRBJ1-3; D is undetermined. V lost 4 bases and J 0 bases, leaving 10 bases between the germline ends. The CDR3 runs 15 residues. The germline V gene has CDR1 LGHDT and CDR2 YNNKEL (reference sequence). CDR3 sequence (DNA): TGTGCCAGCAGCCCGGGCACCAGCTCTGGAAACACCATATATTTT. Translating it yields CASSPGTSSGNTIYF.

The V and J genes are TRBV7-9 and TRBJ2-1; 7 positions match TRBD2. The V segment lost 6 bases and the J segment 12 bases; nucleotides outside the gene matches: 17. This CDR3 is 15 amino acids long. Germline V gives CDR1 SEHNR, CDR2 FQNEAQ (reference sequence). The CDR3 nucleotides read TGTGCCAGCAGTCCCGCGACTAGCTATCTCCAGGGGCAGTTCTTC. Translated: CASSPATSYLQGQFF.

There are a few counts of this clone. The CDR3 spells CASSYLQGDYEQYF. The DNA of the CDR3 is TGTGCCAGCAGTTACTTACAGGGAGACTACGAGCAGTACTTC. This chain joins TRBV6-5 and TRBJ2-7; tentatively, D is TRBD1 (6 bases). The CDR3 is 14 residues long. CDR1 MNHEY and CDR2 SVGAGI come from the germline V gene. V lost 1 base to trimming and J lost 3 bases, with 10 bases between them.

This chain uses TRBV18 with TRBJ1-2; 8 positions match TRBD1. The germline gives CDR1 KGHSH, CDR2 LQKENI. The V and J ends lost 8 bases and 2 bases, in that order; junction bases with no gene match: 10. This CDR3 comprises 15 residues. The CDR3 DNA reads TGTGCCAGCACCAGAGACAGGGGATGGAACTATGGCTACACCTTC. This gives the protein CASTRDRGWNYGYTF.

The rearrangement links TRBV6-6 to TRBJ1-1, with D perhaps TRBD1 (5 bases). The V gene's germline CDR1 is MNHNY and CDR2 SVGAGI (reference sequence). Trimming stripped 6 bases from V and 3 bases from J, with 11 bases between. The CDR3 loop spans 13 amino acids. DNA for the CDR3: TGTGCCAGCAGCTCCGGGACCTACACTGAAGCTTTCTTT. As protein: CASSSGTYTEAFF.

The rearrangement links TRBV19 to TRBJ1-5; 8 nucleotides agree with TRBD1. From germline, CDR1 is LNHDA and CDR2 SQIVND (reference sequence). This CDR3 contains 13 residues. V dropped 3 bases and J dropped 9; count of bases not matched to a gene: 4. CDR3 DNA: TGTGCCAGTAGTATCAGGGGGCAGGGGCCCCAGCATTTT. This sequence encodes CASSIRGQGPQHF.

The chain recombines TRBV5-1 with TRBJ1-4, with a tentative D call TRBD1 (5 bases). Trimming removed 2 bases from V and 5 bases from J, with 10 bases in between. The CDR3 length is 14 residues. The V gene's germline CDR1 is SGHRS and CDR2 YFSETQ. The CDR3 loop is CASSLVAGNEKLFF. CDR3 DNA sequence: TGCGCCAGCAGCTTAGTCGCAGGGAATGAAAAACTGTTTTTT. Together with reference TRBV5-1 and TRBJ1-4, the CDR3 gives the full variable domain: KAGVTQTPRYLIKTRGQQVTLSCSPISGHRSVSWYQQTPGQGLQFLFEYFSETQRNKGNFPGRFSGRQFSNSRSEMNVSTLELGDSALYLCASSLVAGNEKLFFGSGTQLSVL.

The rearrangement uses TRBV11-2 and TRBJ2-5; D gene unclear. Germline V gene sequence: CDR1 SGHAT, CDR2 FQNNGV. Trimming cost V 8 bases and J 5 bases, with 9 bases left between them. This CDR3 has 11 residues. CDR3 region: CASGQGETQYF. The DNA of the CDR3 is TGTGCCAGCGGGCAAGGGGAGACCCAGTACTTC.

The rearrangement uses TRBV18 and TRBJ1-1; possible D gene TRBD1, 5 bases. The CDR3 totals 13 residues. Germline V gene lookup returns CDR1 KGHSH and CDR2 LQKENI. Trimming left V 0 bases short and J 7 bases short, with 9 bases between. The chain's CDR3 is CASSPPGGDEAFF. The CDR3 DNA reads as TGTGCCAGCTCACCACCGGGAGGGGATGAAGCTTTCTTT.

On this clone: The identical CDR3 is also encoded by other nucleotide sequences in the sample. The J gene is TRBJ2-7, the V gene TRBV30; TRBD2 matches at 7 bases. Germline loops: CDR1 GTSNPN, CDR2 SVGIG (reference sequence). The CDR3 is 12 amino acids. After removal of 3 bases from V and 2 bases from J, the junction contained 1 base not matched to a gene. The CDR3 DNA sequence: TGTGCCTGGAGCGGGGGGACCTACGAGCAGTACTTC. This gives the protein CAWSGGTYEQYF.

The gene calls are TRBV7-3 and TRBJ1-6, with D possibly TRBD1 on 6 matching bases. V lost 2 bases to trimming and J lost 7 bases, with 9 bases between them. In germline, CDR1 is SGHTA, CDR2 FQGTGA. This CDR3 is 14 amino acids long. This CDR3 reads CASSLQGSNSPLHF. CDR3 bases: TGTGCCAGCAGCTTACAGGGGAGCAATTCACCCCTCCACTTT.

Comment on this clone: At the DNA level, this CDR3 is encoded by other sequences in the same sample as well. The genes are TRBV19 and TRBJ1-1, with 7 bases matching TRBD1. Germline values: CDR1 LNHDA, CDR2 SQIVND (reference sequence). This CDR3 contains 13 residues. With 4 bases clipped from V and 5 bases from J, the junction kept 4 bases outside the gene matches. CDR3 protein: CASSTDRATEAFF. CDR3 DNA: TGTGCCAGTAGTACTGACAGGGCAACTGAAGCTTTCTTT.

The CDR3 sequence: CASSLEASGYHNEQFF. The CDR3 bases are TGTGCCAGCAGCTTGGAGGCTAGCGGGTACCACAATGAGCAGTTCTTC. This rearrangement joins TRBV5-6 to TRBJ2-1; 8 nucleotides match TRBD2. The trim removed 0 bases at V and 5 bases at J, leaving 7 bases unmatched. The germline V gene encodes CDR1 SGHDT and CDR2 YYEEEE. The CDR3 sequence is 16 residues long.

In its sample, this clone was seen once. V and J are TRBV4-3 and TRBJ1-1; D is perhaps TRBD1 (5 bases). Trimming left V 1 base short and J 2 bases short, with 11 bases between. This CDR3 comprises 15 residues. Germline CDR1 and CDR2: LGHNA and YSLEER. Here the CDR3 DNA reads TGCGCCAGCAGCCAAGGCACAGGAGTAAACACTGAAGCTTTCTTT. This encodes CASSQGTGVNTEAFF.

The chain recombines TRBV11-1 with TRBJ2-3; D may be TRBD1 or TRBD2 (5 bases each). The CDR3 has 14 residues. Trimming pared 5 bases from V and 10 bases from J, leaving 19 bases between. Germline V gene lookup returns CDR1 SGHAT and CDR2 FQDESV (reference sequence). The CDR3 is CASSLIPQGVPQYF. The DNA of the CDR3 is TGTGCCAGCAGCCTCATCCCGCAGGGAGTGCCGCAGTATTTT.

The CDR3 bases are TGTGCCAGCAGCATAGACAGGATCTCTGGAAACACCATATATTTT. Translation gives CASSIDRISGNTIYF. This sequence joins TRBV5-4 and TRBJ1-3; weak D call: TRBD1 (6 bases). V shed 4 bases and J shed 0 bases, with 11 bases lying between them. From germline, CDR1 is SGHNT and CDR2 YYREEE (reference sequence). The length of the CDR3 is 15 residues.